Following are 5 T cell receptor beta chains from one sample sequenced in a study of blood T cell repertoires in COVID-19. The table came from immunoSEQ multiplex PCR; TCRdb's copy has only in-frame clones and leaves some out. The profile shows about 140,000 clones, 70% to 80% of them singletons. The sample consisted of peripheral blood. All receptors come from an elderly woman with active or convalescent COVID-19.

This clone was seen more than once but under ten times. The chain employs TRBV27 and TRBJ1-2, with a possible D match to TRBD1 (6 bases). V was cut by 5 bases and J by 4 bases, with 11 bases left in between. Germline assignment: CDR1 MNHEY and CDR2 SMNVEV (reference sequence). The CDR3 is 13 residues long. The CDR3 spells CASSVTGFYGYTF. The DNA of the CDR3 is TGTGCCAGCAGTGTGACAGGTTTCTATGGCTACACCTTC.

V is TRBV3-1 (or the pseudogene TRBV3-2) and J is TRBJ1-2, with 7 bases lining up with TRBD1. CDR1 and CDR2 (germline): LGHDT, YNNKEL (reference sequence). This CDR3 has 14 residues. The J segment lost 5 bases and the V segment lost 4 bases, leaving 7 bases of the junction unmatched. The CDR3 coding sequence is TGTGCCAGCAGCCCCGGGACAGTTTCGTATGGCTACACCTTC. Translating it yields CASSPGTVSYGYTF.

This clone came up a few times. This sequence joins TRBV5-6 and TRBJ2-7; D is uncertain. The CDR3 contains 12 residues. V lost 4 bases and J lost 3, with 8 bases in between. Germline CDR1 SGHDT, CDR2 YYEEEE. CDR3 protein: CASSPTGYEQYF. The CDR3 coding sequence is TGTGCCAGCAGCCCTACGGGCTACGAGCAGTACTTC.

This clone came up a few times. The rearrangement joins TRBV3-1 (or the pseudogene TRBV3-2) to TRBJ1-1; the D gene is possibly TRBD1 (5 bases). V was clipped by 1 base and J by 11 bases, with 11 bases between them. CDR1 is LGHDT, CDR2 YNNKEL, per germline (reference sequence). CDR3 length equals 12 residues. The CDR3 sequence is CASSQAGVGAFF. CDR3 sequence (DNA): TGTGCCAGCAGCCAAGCGGGGGTCGGGGCTTTCTTT.

The chain joins TRBV6-5 to TRBJ2-7; D possibly corresponds to TRBD1 (7 bases). Trimming removed 7 bases at V and 6 bases at J, with 13 bases between. This CDR3 is 12 amino acids long. Germline CDR1 is MNHEY and CDR2 is SVGAGI. The CDR3 DNA follows: TGTGCCAGCAAACAGGGGACTCTCGAGCAGTACTTC. It codes for CASKQGTLEQYF.